The present T cell receptor (beta chain) was sequenced within a study of T cell changes during pregnancy in multiple sclerosis. There are 15 residues in the CDR3. V lost 4 bases to trimming and J lost 7 bases; unmatched junction nucleotides: 7. The germline CDR1 and CDR2 sequences are SGHAT and FQNNGV. Sequencing was performed with immunoSEQ multiplex PCR; in TCRdb, only in-frame clones are kept and a portion is missing. The table has about 75,000 clones, 89% seen once. This clonotype was sampled from a female donor in good health, enrolled as a control in a pregnancy study. The material sequenced was peripheral blood, taken in the first trimester of pregnancy. V and J are TRBV11-2 and TRBJ2-1, with 10 bases lining up with TRBD1. The chain's CDR3 is CASSSRDRGANEQFF. The CDR3 DNA reads as TGTGCCAGCAGCTCCCGGGACAGGGGAGCAAATGAGCAGTTCTTC.